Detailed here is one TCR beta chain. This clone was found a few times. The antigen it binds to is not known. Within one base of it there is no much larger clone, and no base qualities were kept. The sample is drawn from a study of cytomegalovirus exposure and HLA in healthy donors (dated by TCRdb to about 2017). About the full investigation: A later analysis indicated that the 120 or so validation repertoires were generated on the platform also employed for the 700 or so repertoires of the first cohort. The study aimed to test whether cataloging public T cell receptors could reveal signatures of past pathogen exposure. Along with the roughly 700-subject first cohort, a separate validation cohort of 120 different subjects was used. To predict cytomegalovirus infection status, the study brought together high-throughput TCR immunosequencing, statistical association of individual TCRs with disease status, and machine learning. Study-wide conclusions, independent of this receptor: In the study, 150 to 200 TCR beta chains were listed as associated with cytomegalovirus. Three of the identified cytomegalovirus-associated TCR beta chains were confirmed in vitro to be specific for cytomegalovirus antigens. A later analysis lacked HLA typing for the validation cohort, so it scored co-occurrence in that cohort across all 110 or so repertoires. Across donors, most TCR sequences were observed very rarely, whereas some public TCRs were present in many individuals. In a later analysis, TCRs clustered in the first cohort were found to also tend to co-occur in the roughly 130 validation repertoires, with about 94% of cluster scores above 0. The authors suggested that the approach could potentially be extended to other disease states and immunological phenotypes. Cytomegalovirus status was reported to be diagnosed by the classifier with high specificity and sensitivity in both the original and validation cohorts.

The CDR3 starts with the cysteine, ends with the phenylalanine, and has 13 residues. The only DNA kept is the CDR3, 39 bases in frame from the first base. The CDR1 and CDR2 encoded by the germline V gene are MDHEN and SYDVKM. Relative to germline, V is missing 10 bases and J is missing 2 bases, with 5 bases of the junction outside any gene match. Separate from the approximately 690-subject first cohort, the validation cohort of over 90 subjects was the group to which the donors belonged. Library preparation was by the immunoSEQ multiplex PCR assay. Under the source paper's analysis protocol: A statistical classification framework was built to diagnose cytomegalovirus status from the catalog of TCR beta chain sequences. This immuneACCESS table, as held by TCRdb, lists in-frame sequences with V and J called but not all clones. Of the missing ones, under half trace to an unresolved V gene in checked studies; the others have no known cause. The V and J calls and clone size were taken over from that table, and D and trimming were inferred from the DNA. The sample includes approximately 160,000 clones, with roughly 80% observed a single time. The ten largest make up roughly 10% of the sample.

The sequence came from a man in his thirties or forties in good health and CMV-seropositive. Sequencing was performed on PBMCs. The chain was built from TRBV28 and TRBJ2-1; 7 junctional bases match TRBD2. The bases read TGTGCCACCATGGGAGGGCCCTACAATGAGCAGTTCTTC. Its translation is CATMGGPYNEQFF.